The 12 T cell receptor beta chains below all came from one sample that was sequenced in a study of blood T cell repertoires in COVID-19. Using immunoSEQ multiplex PCR, the repertoire was profiled, and TCRdb retains in-frame clones only, with some absent. The sample gives 90,000 to 150,000 clones, 85% of which show up once; 11% is in the top ten. Input material: peripheral blood. Receptors were obtained from a man at least 80 years old with acute or convalescent COVID-19.

This chain links TRBV12-5 with TRBJ2-5, with a weak D call TRBD2 (6 bases). Germline-derived CDR1 and CDR2 are LGHNT and FRNRAP. With 6 bases removed from V and 5 bases from J, the gap between germline ends came to 19 bases. The CDR3 spans 15 residues. In nucleotides, the CDR3 is TGTGCTAGTGGCGGAGGGTGGGGAAGGAATGAGACCCAGTACTTC. It specifies CASGGGWGRNETQYF.

The chain joins TRBV10-3 to TRBJ2-7; D perhaps matches TRBD1 (6 bases). CDR1 is ENHRY, CDR2 SYGVKD, per germline. Deletions cut 3 bases from V and 4 bases from J, with 16 bases between. The CDR3 is made up of 15 amino acids. The DNA of the CDR3 is TGTGCCATCAGTGACCGAGATCAGGGGACGTACGAGCAGTACTTC. Its translation is CAISDRDQGTYEQYF.

The chain recombines TRBV15 with TRBJ1-2, with unresolved D. The CDR3 loop spans 13 amino acids. The V gene's germline CDR1 is LNHNV and CDR2 YYDKDF (reference sequence). V lost 5 bases to trimming and J lost 4 bases, with 11 bases between them. Written as DNA, the CDR3 is TGTGCCACCAGCCATCGGTCAGGCTATGGCTACACCTTC. Translation gives CATSHRSGYGYTF.

The chain recombines TRBV24-1 with TRBJ1-4, with D maybe TRBD1 (5 bases). The CDR3 sequence is 17 residues long. V was pared by 0 bases and J by 0 bases, with 10 bases between. Per germline, CDR1 KGHDR and CDR2 SFDVKD. The CDR3, as DNA: TGTGCCACCAGTGATTTGCGGTCGGACACAACTAATGAAAAACTGTTTTTT. Translation: CATSDLRSDTTNEKLFF.

The V gene is TRBV6-2 or TRBV6-3, the J gene TRBJ2-1; 11 bases are a match to TRBD1. The CDR3 runs to 15 residues. Trimming cost V 5 bases and J 2 bases; bases outside gene matches: 2. CDR1 is MNHEY and CDR2 is SVGEGT in the germline V gene. CDR3 residues: CASSGGQGAYNEQFF. The CDR3 DNA is TGTGCCAGCAGTGGGGGACAGGGGGCCTACAATGAGCAGTTCTTC.

The chain uses TRBV24-1 and TRBJ2-2; D is perhaps TRBD1 (6 bases). The germline V and J ends were trimmed by 4 bases and 4 bases, with 9 bases remaining between them. Germline CDR1 reads KGHDR; CDR2 reads SFDVKD. This CDR3 spans 14 amino acids. The CDR3 spells CATSDRGGTGELFF. For the CDR3, the DNA is TGTGCCACCAGTGACAGGGGTGGCACCGGGGAGCTGTTTTTT.

J is TRBJ1-1 and V is TRBV2; D possibly corresponds to TRBD1 (6 bases). CDR3 size: 14 residues. In germline, CDR1 is SNHLY, CDR2 FYNNEI. Trimming removed 2 bases from V and 2 bases from J, with 9 bases in between. CDR3 sequence: CASSEPGANTEAFF. CDR3 coding DNA: TGTGCCAGCAGTGAACCAGGGGCTAACACTGAAGCTTTCTTT.

The genes are TRBV5-6 and TRBJ1-6; D uncertain. The CDR3 is made up of 16 amino acids. Germline V CDR1 and CDR2: SGHDT, YYEEEE. V lost 0 bases to trimming and J lost 7 bases, with 14 bases between them. CDR3 in amino acids: CASSLVVGAGNSPLHF. The CDR3 DNA follows: TGTGCCAGCAGCTTGGTCGTTGGCGCGGGGAATTCACCCCTCCACTTT.

The chain carries TRBV6-6 and TRBJ1-1; TRBD1 matches 10 bases. This CDR3 region has 14 residues. The junction had 7 bases not matched to a gene; V was cut back by 8 bases and J by 4 bases. CDR1 is MNHNY, CDR2 SVGAGI, per germline (reference sequence). The CDR3 spells CASSETGGPTEAFF. In DNA form, the CDR3 reads TGTGCCAGCTCGGAGACAGGGGGCCCCACTGAAGCTTTCTTT.

The chain joins TRBV6-4 to TRBJ2-3; TRBD2 matches at 8 bases. The CDR3 sequence is 15 residues long. V gave up 3 bases and J gave up 0 bases; unmatched junction bases: 2. From germline, CDR1 is MRHNA and CDR2 SNTAGT. In DNA, the CDR3 is TGTGCCAGCAGTGAGATAGCGGGAAGCACAGATACGCAGTATTTT. It specifies CASSEIAGSTDTQYF.

This chain links TRBV5-1 with TRBJ2-3; 9 bases fit TRBD2. The trim removed 4 bases at V and 2 bases at J, leaving 17 bases unmatched. From germline, CDR1 is SGHRS and CDR2 YFSETQ. The length of the CDR3 is 19 residues. The DNA of the CDR3 is TGCGCCAGCAGCCCCGAGGGTAGCGGGGGCCCGTACCCCACAGATACGCAGTATTTT. It translates to CASSPEGSGGPYPTDTQYF. Variable domain in full (rest from reference TRBV5-1 and TRBJ2-3): KAGVTQTPRYLIKTRGQQVTLSCSPISGHRSVSWYQQTPGQGLQFLFEYFSETQRNKGNFPGRFSGRQFSNSRSEMNVSTLELGDSALYLCASSPEGSGGPYPTDTQYFGPGTRLTVL.

The J gene is TRBJ1-2, the V gene TRBV28, with D possibly matching TRBD1 (6 bases). The ends were cut back, 7 bases at V and 4 bases at J, with 16 bases in the middle. Per the germline V gene, CDR1 is MDHEN and CDR2 is SYDVKM. This CDR3 contains 14 residues. CDR3 sequence reads: CASMVQGGGYGYTF. CDR3 coding DNA: TGTGCCAGCATGGTGCAGGGAGGGGGCTATGGCTACACCTTC.